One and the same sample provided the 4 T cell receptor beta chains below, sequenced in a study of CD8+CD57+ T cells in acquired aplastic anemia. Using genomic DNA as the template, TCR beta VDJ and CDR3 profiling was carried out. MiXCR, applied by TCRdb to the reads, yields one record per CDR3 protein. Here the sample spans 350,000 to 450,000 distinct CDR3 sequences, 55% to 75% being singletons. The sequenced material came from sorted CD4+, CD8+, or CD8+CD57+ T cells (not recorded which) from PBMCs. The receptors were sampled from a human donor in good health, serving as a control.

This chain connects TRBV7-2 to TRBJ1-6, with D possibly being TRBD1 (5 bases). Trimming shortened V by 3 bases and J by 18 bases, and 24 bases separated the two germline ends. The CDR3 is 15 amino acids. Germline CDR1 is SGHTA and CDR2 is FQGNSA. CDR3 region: CASSFDSGGRLQYHF. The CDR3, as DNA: TGTGCCAGCAGCTTCGATAGCGGGGGTCGTCTCCAGTACCACTTT.

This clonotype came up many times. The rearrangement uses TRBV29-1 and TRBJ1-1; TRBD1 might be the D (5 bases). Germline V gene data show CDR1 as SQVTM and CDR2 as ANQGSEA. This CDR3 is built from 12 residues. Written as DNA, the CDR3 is TGCGGTGCAGGCAGGGCGAACACTGAAGCTTTCTTT. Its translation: CGAGRANTEAFF.

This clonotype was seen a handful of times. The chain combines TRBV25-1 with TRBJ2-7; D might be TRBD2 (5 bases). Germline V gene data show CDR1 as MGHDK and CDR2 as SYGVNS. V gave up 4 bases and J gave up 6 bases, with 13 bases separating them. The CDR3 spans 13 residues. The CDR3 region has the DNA TGTGCCAGCAGTGGCTCAACTCGGGGCGAGCAGTACTTC. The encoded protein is CASSGSTRGEQYF.

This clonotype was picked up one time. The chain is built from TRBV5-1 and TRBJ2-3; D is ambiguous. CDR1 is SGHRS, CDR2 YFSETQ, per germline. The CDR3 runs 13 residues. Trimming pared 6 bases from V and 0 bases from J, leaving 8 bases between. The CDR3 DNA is TGCGCCAGCACGGTCCCCAGCACAGATACGCAGTATTTT. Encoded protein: CASTVPSTDTQYF. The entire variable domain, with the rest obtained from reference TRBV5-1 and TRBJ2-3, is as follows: KAGVTQTPRYLIKTRGQQVTLSCSPISGHRSVSWYQQTPGQGLQFLFEYFSETQRNKGNFPGRFSGRQFSNSRSEMNVSTLELGDSALYLCASTVPSTDTQYFGPGTRLTVL.